A selection of T cell receptor beta chains follows, all from one sample in a study of CD8+CD57+ T cells in acquired aplastic anemia. TCRdb recomputed calls from the reads with MiXCR, one row per CDR3 protein. The sample holds more than 250,000 distinct CDR3 sequences, 70% to 85% seen once. Sequencing was carried out using sorted CD4+, CD8+, or CD8+CD57+ T cells (not recorded which) from PBMCs. Receptor source: a human donor with aplastic anemia. The CDR3 runs from the conserved cysteine through the conserved F or W. The D gene is left open where the match is weak. Clone size is shown for a subset of rows, as once, few, many or a class of expanded clone.

CDR3 DNA	CDR3 protein	clone size	D gene	V gene	J gene
TGTGCCAGCAGCTTACAAGGATGCCGGGGGAGCGATGAGCAGTTCTTC	CASSLQGCRGSDEQFF	-	-	TRBV7-2	TRBJ2-1
TGTGCCAGCAGCGGGGGGGCCCGACAGGGAGGAAACAAGTACTTC	CASSGGARQGGNKYF	-	-	TRBV9	TRBJ2-5
TGTGCCAGCAGCTTAGACCTAATACTTACCACTCACCACTTT	CASSLDLILTTHHF	-	-	TRBV11-3	TRBJ1-6
TGTGCCAGCAGCTTGAGCTTGGAGCCGTCCTACAATGAGCAGTTCTTC	CASSLSLEPSYNEQFF	-	-	TRBV7-3	TRBJ2-1
TGCGCCAGCAGCTTAGACCCCATATGGCTCGAAGCTTTCTTT	CASSLDPIWLEAFF	-	-	TRBV11-3	TRBJ1-1
TGTGCCACCAGCGGCCGGTACCTAGCACACGAGCAGTACTTC	CATSGRYLAHEQYF	-	-	TRBV5-1	TRBJ2-7
TGTGCCAGTAGCGCCCCTCGGGGGCTACAGCAGTTCTTC	CASSAPRGLQQFF	-	-	TRBV19	TRBJ2-1
TGTGCCAGCAGCTTAGGGACTAGCGGGGGGCTGAGTGAGCAGTTCTTC	CASSLGTSGGLSEQFF	few	TRBD2	TRBV13	TRBJ2-1
TGTGCCAGCAGCTTAGCGGGGAGACCCGATACGCAGTATTTT	CASSLAGRPDTQYF	many	-	TRBV7-8	TRBJ2-3
TGCAGTGCTAGAGACGAGAGACCCTATGGCTACACCTTC	CSARDERPYGYTF	-	-	TRBV20-1	TRBJ1-2
TGCAGTGCCAGCAGTTGGGGTAGCAAGAACAATGAGCAGTTCTTC	CSASSWGSKNNEQFF	-	-	TRBV20-1	TRBJ2-1
TGTGCCAGCAGCTTAACACTAGGGCCCGATTCGTACGAGCAGTACTTC	CASSLTLGPDSYEQYF	-	-	TRBV7-8	TRBJ2-7
TGTGCCAGCAGCTTTGAAAGAAGCGGGGGGGGCGATGTGCTGACTTTC	CASSFERSGGGDVLTF	few	TRBD2	TRBV7-9	TRBJ2-6
TGTGCCGTGGGACAGGGGCAGGAGACCCAGTACTTC	CAVGQGQETQYF	-	TRBD1	TRBV10-3	TRBJ2-5
TGTGCCAGCAGCGTAGGGGTGGGAGAGACCCAGTACTTC	CASSVGVGETQYF	many	-	TRBV9	TRBJ2-5
-	CASSLVPGELFFAFF	-	-	TRBV7-9	TRBJ1-1
TGTGCCAGCAGCTTAGCTCCAACCTACGAGCAGTACTTCTTT	CASSLAPTYEQYFF	-	-	TRBV7-9	TRBJ2-3
TGTGCCAGCAGTAGGACGTCCAACGCCATTGAGCACTTCTTC	CASSRTSNAIEHFF	-	-	TRBV7-3	TRBJ2-1
TGTGCCAGCAGCGTAGGAGGTGGGGGTGTCAATGAGCAGTTCTTC	CASSVGGGGVNEQFF	-	-	TRBV9	TRBJ2-1
TGTGCCAGCGACCCAGGCCGAGGTTTAGGGGGGACCCAGTACTTC	CASDPGRGLGGTQYF	-	-	TRBV12-3/TRBV12-4	TRBJ2-5
TGCAGTGCCAGTACCGGGACTAGCGGGGGGCGGGAAGAGACCCAGTACTTC	CSASTGTSGGREETQYF	-	TRBD2	TRBV20-1	TRBJ2-5
TGTGCCAGCAGCTTACAGCCAGACCCCGATACGCAGTATTTT	CASSLQPDPDTQYF	-	-	TRBV7-8	TRBJ2-3
TGTGCCAGCAGCTTAGCGGGCCTACCCGATGAGCAGTACTTT	CASSLAGLPDEQYF	-	TRBD2	TRBV2	TRBJ2-7
TGTGCCAGCAGCCAAGATAGGCTAGCGGGGTACGGGCAAGAGACCCAGTACTTC	CASSQDRLAGYGQETQYF	-	TRBD2	TRBV3-1	TRBJ2-5
TGTGCCAGCGGATTAACAGGGGACACCCACTACTGCTACACCTTC	CASGLTGDTHYCYTF	-	TRBD1	TRBV9	TRBJ1-2
TGTGCCAGCGGGGACGGTGGGAAAAATCAGTACTTTTTT	CASGDGGKNQYFF	-	-	TRBV9	TRBJ2-3
TGTGCCAGCAGCTTTCAAAGACGAGTTTATGGCTACACCTTC	CASSFQRRVYGYTF	-	-	TRBV11-3	TRBJ1-2
TGTGCCAGCAGGGAAGCACAGGTAGACGCTACCACAGATTTT	CASREAQVDATTDF	-	-	TRBV7-8	TRBJ2-3
TGTGCCAGCAGCGTGGACAGGGATACGCAGTATTTT	CASSVDRDTQYF	-	TRBD1	TRBV5-5	TRBJ2-3
TGTGCCAGCAGCTCACCACTAGCGCCAAGGACTGAAAAACTGTTTTTT	CASSSPLAPRTEKLFF	-	-	TRBV7-8	TRBJ1-4
TGTGCCAGCAGTGATGGGGGGATCCATGGTCAGTTCGTGCAGCTCTTC	CASSDGGIHGQFVQLF	-	-	TRBV2	TRBJ2-1
TGTGCCAGCAGCTTGGCAGGACACACCAAATATACCCAGTATTTT	CASSLAGHTKYTQYF	-	-	TRBV7-8	TRBJ2-3
TGTGCCAGCAGTTTGCGAAATGAGCAGTTCTTC	CASSLRNEQFF	few	-	TRBV12-3/TRBV12-4	TRBJ2-1
TGTGCCAGCAGCGTAGGAACCTCCCCTTACGAGCAGTACTTC	CASSVGTSPYEQYF	-	-	TRBV9	TRBJ2-7
TGTGCCAGCAGTTTTCCATCGGACAGGGGGAATGAGCAGTTCTTC	CASSFPSDRGNEQFF	-	TRBD1	TRBV12-3/TRBV12-4	TRBJ2-1
TGTAGCAGCTGGGCGGGGGGCCCCGATACGAAGTATTTT	CSSWAGGPDTKYF	-	TRBD2	TRBV2	TRBJ2-3
TGTGCCAGCGGGGACGGCGGCACCAATACGCAGGATTTCTTT	CASGDGGTNTQDFF	-	-	TRBV2	TRBJ1-1
-	CASSFGAGGGYTF	-	-	TRBV12-3/TRBV12-4	TRBJ1-2
TGTGCCAGCAGTCCGCCGAAACAAATCCAACACAATGAGCAGTTCTTC	CASSPPKQIQHNEQFF	many	-	TRBV28	TRBJ2-1
TGTGCCAGCAGCGAAATACAAAGCGGCCCTTACTACCATGAGCAGTTCTTC	CASSEIQSGPYYHEQFF	-	-	TRBV9	TRBJ2-1
-	CARKGQLSLHLRFFF	-	-	TRBV7-3	TRBJ1-1
TGTGCCACCCGCCAGGGCTCCAGCCAAGAGACCCAGTACTTC	CATRQGSSQETQYF	-	-	TRBV15	TRBJ2-5